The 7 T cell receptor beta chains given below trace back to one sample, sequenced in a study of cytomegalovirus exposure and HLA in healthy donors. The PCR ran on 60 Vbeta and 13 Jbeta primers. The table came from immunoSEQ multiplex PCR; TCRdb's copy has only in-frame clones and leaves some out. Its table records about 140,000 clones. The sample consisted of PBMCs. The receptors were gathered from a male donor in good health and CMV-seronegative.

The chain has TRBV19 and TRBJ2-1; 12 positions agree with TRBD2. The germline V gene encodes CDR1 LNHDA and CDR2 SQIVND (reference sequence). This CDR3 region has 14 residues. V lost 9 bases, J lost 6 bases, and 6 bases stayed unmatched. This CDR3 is CASQTSGRPNEQFF. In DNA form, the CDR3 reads TGTGCCAGCCAGACTAGCGGGAGACCCAATGAGCAGTTCTTC.

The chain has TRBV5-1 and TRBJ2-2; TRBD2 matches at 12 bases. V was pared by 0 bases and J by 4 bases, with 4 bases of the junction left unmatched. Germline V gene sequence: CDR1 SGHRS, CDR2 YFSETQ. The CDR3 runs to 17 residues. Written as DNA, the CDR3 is TGCGCCAGCAGCTTGGGACTAGCGGGAGTGGGCACCGGGGAGCTGTTTTTT. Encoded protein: CASSLGLAGVGTGELFF.

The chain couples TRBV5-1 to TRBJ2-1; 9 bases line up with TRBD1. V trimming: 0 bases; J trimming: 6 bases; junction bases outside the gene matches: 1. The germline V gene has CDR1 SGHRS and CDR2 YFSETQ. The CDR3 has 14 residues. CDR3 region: CASSLGQGGNEQFF. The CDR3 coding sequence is TGCGCCAGCAGCTTGGGACAGGGGGGCAATGAGCAGTTCTTC.

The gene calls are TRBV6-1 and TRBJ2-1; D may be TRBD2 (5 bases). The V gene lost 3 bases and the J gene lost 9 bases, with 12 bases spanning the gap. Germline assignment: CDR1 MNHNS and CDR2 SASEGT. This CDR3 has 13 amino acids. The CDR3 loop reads CASSDGLLFEQFF. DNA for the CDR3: TGTGCCAGCAGTGATGGACTGCTTTTTGAGCAGTTCTTC.

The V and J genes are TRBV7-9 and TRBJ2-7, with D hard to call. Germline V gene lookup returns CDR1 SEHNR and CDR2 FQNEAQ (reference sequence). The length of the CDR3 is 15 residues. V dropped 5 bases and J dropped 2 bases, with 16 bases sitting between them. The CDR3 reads CASSLDAAAPYEQYF. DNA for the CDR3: TGTGCCAGCAGCCTAGACGCGGCAGCTCCCTACGAGCAGTACTTC.

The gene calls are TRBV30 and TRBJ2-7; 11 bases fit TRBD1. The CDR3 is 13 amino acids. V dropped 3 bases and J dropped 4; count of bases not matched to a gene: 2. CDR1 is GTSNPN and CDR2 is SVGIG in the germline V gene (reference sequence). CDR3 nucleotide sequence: TGTGCCTGGAGGCGGGACAGGGGGTACGAGCAGTACTTC. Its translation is CAWRRDRGYEQYF.

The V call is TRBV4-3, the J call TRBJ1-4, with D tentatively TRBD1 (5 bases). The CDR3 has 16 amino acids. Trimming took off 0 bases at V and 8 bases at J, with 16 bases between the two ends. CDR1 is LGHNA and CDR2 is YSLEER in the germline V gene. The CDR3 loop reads CASSQDRVGTAEKLFF. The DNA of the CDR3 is TGCGCCAGCAGCCAAGATCGTGTCGGGACTGCCGAAAAACTGTTTTTT.